The present T cell receptor beta chain was sequenced within a study of cytomegalovirus exposure and HLA in healthy donors. The germline CDR1 and CDR2 sequences are MDHEN and SYDVKM. This CDR3 has 15 residues. The V segment lost 6 bases and the J segment 5 bases; nucleotides outside the gene matches: 8. Researchers ran the PCR with 60 Vbeta and 13 Jbeta primers. Method: immunoSEQ multiplex PCR; TCRdb's copy keeps in-frame clones and lacks some. The sample has about 170,000 clones, 60% to 80% seen once; the top ten hold around 2.9%. Regarding the study as a whole: Associated with cytomegalovirus, according to the listing, were around 160 TCR beta chains. In a later analysis, productive TCRs from donors in an Asian-associated ancestry cluster reportedly carried fewer N-insertions than the cohort mean. Earlier results showed most TCR beta V segments being productive about 90% or about 30% of the time. More clonal expansion characterized HLA-associated TCR beta chains than equally common others in a later analysis.

With respect to this clone: The antigen remains unidentified.

What was sequenced was PBMCs. The receptor comes from a middle-aged man in good health and CMV-seronegative. This chain links TRBV28 with TRBJ1-2; 11 bases line up with TRBD1. CDR3 region: CASRRAGTGGYGYTF. The CDR3 DNA follows: TGTGCCAGCAGACGCGCAGGGACAGGGGGTTATGGCTACACCTTC.